This T cell receptor beta chain was profiled in a study of blood T cell repertoires in COVID-19. About the research overall: Collection of acute and convalescent COVID-19 samples took place in the United States, Italy and Spain. From T cells, B-cell-depleted T cells, or PBMCs came the material, which was cDNA or gDNA.

Per the original data handling: Estimates of nucleated cell counts were drawn from the amplification of reference gene primers. The assay was immunoSEQ multiplex PCR, and TCRdb's table has in-frame clones only and misses some. V, J and clone size derive from that table, while D and trimming were established from the DNA sequence. The table includes fewer than 110,000 clones, more than 80% detected once. The germline CDR1 and CDR2 sequences are SNHLY and FYNNEI. CDR3 size: 14 residues. Trimming removed 5 bases from V and 2 bases from J; junction bases left unmatched: 2. The specimen was peripheral blood. The clonotype originates from a human donor in a cohort sampled during active COVID-19. The rearrangement joins TRBV2 to TRBJ2-7; TRBD2 agrees at 11 bases. CDR3 protein: CASSRSGGAYEQYF. The CDR3 DNA reads TGTGCCAGCAGTCGTAGCGGGGGGGCCTACGAGCAGTACTTC.